A single sample gave rise to the 31 T cell receptor beta chains below, sequenced in a study of vaccination effects on CD4 cells after COVID-19. These receptors' targets are unknown. TCRdb's table, derived via immunoSEQ multiplex PCR, lists solely in-frame clones and lacks some. The sample holds more than 20,000 clones, approximately 70% seen once. Peptide-pool stimulation followed by sequencing identified expanded antigen-specific CD4+ clonotypes in the ViraFEST assay. Having been cultured for 10 days, the cells underwent CD4+ T cell isolation. Among the vaccine recipients, none had a prior SARS-CoV-2 infection, and nucleocapsid antibodies were negative. The sample consisted of CD4+ T cells from PBMCs cultured with HCoV-OC43 spike peptides, taken before COVID-19 vaccination. The subset was: HCoV-OC43 spike overlapping peptide pool stimulation. These receptors all stem from a human donor who received a COVID-19 vaccine.

The chain links TRBV2 to TRBJ1-3, with D perhaps matching TRBD1 (5 bases). The CDR3 totals 16 residues. Trimming removed 2 bases from V and 0 bases from J, with 11 bases in between. Germline V CDR1 and CDR2: SNHLY, FYNNEI. The CDR3 spells CASSEIETASGNTIYF. In DNA, the CDR3 is TGTGCCAGCAGTGAAATAGAGACAGCCTCTGGAAACACCATATATTTT. The whole variable domain, filled in from reference TRBV2 and TRBJ1-3, reads EPEVTQTPSHQVTQMGQEVILRCVPISNHLYFYWYRQILGQKVEFLVSFYNNEISEKSEIFDDQFSVERPDGSNFTLKIRSTKLEDSAMYFCASSEIETASGNTIYFGEGSWLTVV.

The chain recombines TRBV5-1 with TRBJ1-5, with a possible D match to TRBD1 (6 bases). V gave up 2 bases and J gave up 6 bases, with 12 bases separating them. The CDR3 is 14 amino acids. Germline CDR1 reads SGHRS; CDR2 reads YFSETQ. The CDR3 loop is CASSFGGAGQPQHF. CDR3 bases: TGCGCCAGCAGCTTCGGGGGCGCGGGTCAGCCCCAGCATTTT.

This chain joins TRBV30 and TRBJ2-6; D gene unclear. The V gene's germline CDR1 is GTSNPN and CDR2 SVGIG (reference sequence). The length of the CDR3 is 14 residues. V was shortened by 4 bases and J by 0 bases, with 7 bases between the two germline ends. CDR3 sequence (DNA): TGTGCCTGGACCGGCACCTCTGGGGCCAACGTCCTGACTTTC. Translation: CAWTGTSGANVLTF.

The chain has TRBV27 and TRBJ1-5, with 8 bases that match TRBD1. The germline V gene encodes CDR1 MNHEY and CDR2 SMNVEV (reference sequence). The trim removed 6 bases at V and 6 bases at J, leaving 7 bases unmatched. The CDR3 runs to 14 residues. The CDR3 DNA reads TGTGCCAGCAGGCTGGACAGGGCGATTCAGCCCCAGCATTTT. Translation gives CASRLDRAIQPQHF.

CDR3 sequence reads: CASSADPTGNQPQHF. Here the CDR3 DNA reads TGTGCCAGCAGCGCGGACCCGACGGGCAATCAGCCCCAGCATTTT. The V call is TRBV5-6, the J call TRBJ1-5; D is unresolved. The CDR3 contains 15 residues. Trimming removed 4 bases from V and 2 bases from J, with 13 bases in between. CDR1 is SGHDT and CDR2 is YYEEEE in the germline V gene.

The chain carries TRBV11-3 and TRBJ2-7; 7 nucleotides match TRBD1. Per the germline V gene, CDR1 is SGHNT and CDR2 is YENEEA. The CDR3 spans 13 residues. Trimming removed 5 bases from V and 3 bases from J; junction bases left unmatched: 4. CDR3 in amino acids: CASSLGQNYEQYF. CDR3 nucleotide sequence: TGTGCCAGCAGCCTGGGACAGAACTACGAGCAGTACTTC. The full variable domain, in which reference TRBV11-3 and TRBJ2-7 provide the parts outside the CDR3, is EAGVVQSPRYKIIEKKQPVAFWCNPISGHNTLYWYLQNLGQGPELLIRYENEEAVDDSQLPKDRFSAERLKGVDSTLKIQPAELGDSAVYLCASSLGQNYEQYFGPGTRLTVT.

The chain links TRBV10-1 to TRBJ2-5; the match to TRBD2 covers 8 bases. The V and J ends lost 5 bases and 1 base, in that order; junction bases with no gene match: 9. Germline V lookup: CDR1 WNHNN, CDR2 SYGVQD (reference sequence). This CDR3 is 16 amino acids long. The DNA of the CDR3 is TGCGCCAGCAGTTCCACCGTAGCGGGGCGCCAAGAGACCCAGTACTTC. Translating gives CASSSTVAGRQETQYF.

The CDR3 nucleotides are TGTGCCAGCAGCCCCTCCGGGGTTCGCAGGGGAAACACCATATATTTT. Protein product: CASSPSGVRRGNTIYF. This chain uses TRBV3-1 (or the pseudogene TRBV3-2) with TRBJ1-3; D remains unclear. Trimming shortened V by 4 bases and J by 4 bases, and 17 bases separated the two germline ends. The CDR3 has 16 amino acids. CDR1 and CDR2 (germline): LGHDT, YNNKEL (reference sequence).

The chain is built from TRBV6-5 and TRBJ2-1; 10 nucleotides agree with TRBD2. J lost 8 bases, V lost 6 bases, and 10 bases had no gene match. Germline V CDR1 and CDR2: MNHEY, SVGAGI. The CDR3 loop spans 15 amino acids. The CDR3 DNA reads TGTGCCAGCAGGGAGAGCGGGGGGGCCGGGGATGAGCAGTTCTTC. This translates into CASRESGGAGDEQFF.

The CDR3 region has the DNA TGTGCCATCACCGTCGACAGGGTTGGTGAGCAGTACTTC. Translating gives CAITVDRVGEQYF. The chain joins TRBV10-3 to TRBJ2-7; TRBD1 agrees at 7 bases. Germline CDR1 reads ENHRY; CDR2 reads SYGVKD. Unmatched junction bases numbered 10, after V lost 7 bases and J lost 7 bases. CDR3 length: 13 residues.

The chain uses TRBV14 and TRBJ2-7; D gene uncertain. The V end was cut by 1 base, the J end by 2 bases, with 15 bases between. This CDR3 region has 16 residues. CDR1 SGHDN and CDR2 FVKESK come from the germline V gene. DNA for the CDR3: TGTGCCAGCAGCCAAGGATTCTCGACCGTCCCCTACGAGCAGTACTTC. Its translation is CASSQGFSTVPYEQYF.

This clone was recorded only once. The chain uses TRBV7-9 and TRBJ1-2; TRBD1 matches at 7 bases. Unmatched junction bases numbered 1, after V lost 1 base and J lost 5 bases. The germline gives CDR1 SEHNR, CDR2 FQNEAQ (reference sequence). The CDR3 consists of 13 residues. The CDR3 DNA reads as TGTGCCAGCAGCTTAGAACAGGGGTATGGCTACACCTTC. This gives the protein CASSLEQGYGYTF.

This clone occurred a few times. This rearrangement joins TRBV19 to TRBJ1-2; 8 bases fit TRBD1. The CDR3 length is 13 residues. Unmatched junction bases numbered 12, after V lost 5 bases and J lost 13 bases. Germline loops: CDR1 LNHDA, CDR2 SQIVND (reference sequence). The CDR3 region is CASSDSGGIRCTF. CDR3 DNA: TGTGCCAGTAGTGACTCAGGGGGCATTCGCTGCACCTTC. Together with reference TRBV19 and TRBJ1-2, the CDR3 gives the full variable domain: DGGITQSPKYLFRKEGQNVTLSCEQNLNHDAMYWYRQDPGQGLRLIYYSQIVNDFQKGDIAEGYSVSREKKESFPLTVTSAQKNPTAFYLCASSDSGGIRCTFGSGTRLTVV.

In its sample, this clone was seen once. The gene calls are TRBV6-1 and TRBJ1-4; D gene uncertain. The germline V gene has CDR1 MNHNS and CDR2 SASEGT. The V and J ends lost 3 bases and 8 bases respectively, with 10 bases between them. The CDR3 has 13 amino acids. The CDR3 nucleotides are TGTGCCAGCAGTGAGTTTTTAGGGGAAAAACTGTTTTTT. Amino acids: CASSEFLGEKLFF.

This clone was detected only a few times. CDR3 DNA sequence: TGCAGCGGGACACAGGGGGCGAGCACCGGGGAGCTGTTTTTT. This gives the protein CSGTQGASTGELFF. The chain links TRBV29-1 to TRBJ2-2; 9 bases map to TRBD1. The ends lost 7 bases at V and 4 bases at J; junction bases unmatched: 7. This CDR3 is built from 14 residues. Germline V gene lookup returns CDR1 SQVTM and CDR2 ANQGSEA.

This chain connects TRBV24-1 to TRBJ1-5; D gene unclear. Germline lookup yields CDR1 KGHDR and CDR2 SFDVKD. This CDR3 has 13 amino acids. The V and J ends lost 4 bases and 7 bases respectively, with 10 bases between them. The DNA for the CDR3 is TGTGCCACCAGTGACATCCGAGGACAGCCCCAGCATTTT. It specifies CATSDIRGQPQHF.

V gene TRBV7-2 combines with J gene TRBJ2-7; 11 bases are a match to TRBD2. J lost 6 bases, V lost 4 bases, and 2 bases had no gene match. CDR1 is SGHTA, CDR2 FQGNSA, per germline. The CDR3 contains 13 residues. CDR3 sequence reads: CASSYTSGSEQYF. In DNA, the CDR3 is TGTGCCAGCAGCTATACTAGCGGGAGCGAGCAGTACTTC. Drawing the rest from reference TRBV7-2 and TRBJ2-7, the complete variable domain is GAGVSQSPSNKVTEKGKDVELRCDPISGHTALYWYRQSLGQGLEFLIYFQGNSAPDKSGLPSDRFSAERTGGSVSTLTIQRTQQEDSAVYLCASSYTSGSEQYFGPGTRLTVT.

The chain carries TRBV19 and TRBJ1-6; D is possibly TRBD1 (5 bases). The CDR3 runs to 14 residues. From germline, CDR1 is LNHDA and CDR2 SQIVND (reference sequence). Between the trimmed V and J ends, which lost 1 base and 7 bases, there was a span of 8 bases. The CDR3 bases are TGTGCCAGTAGTATAGGACAGCAAAATTCACCCCTCCACTTT. It translates to CASSIGQQNSPLHF.

This chain uses TRBV4-1 with TRBJ1-1; TRBD1 might be the D (6 bases). V lost 6 bases and J 1 base, leaving 12 bases between the germline ends. Germline loops: CDR1 MGHRA, CDR2 YSYEKL. The length of the CDR3 is 14 residues. The CDR3, as DNA: TGCGCCAGCAGAGGGACATTGAAGAACACTGAAGCTTTCTTT. The encoded protein is CASRGTLKNTEAFF.

V is TRBV7-9 and J is TRBJ2-1, with TRBD2 matching 7 bases. Germline values: CDR1 SEHNR, CDR2 FQNEAQ (reference sequence). V dropped 5 bases and J dropped 8; count of bases not matched to a gene: 6. The CDR3 totals 13 residues. In DNA, the CDR3 is TGTGCCAGCAGCCAAGGACTAGTTGATGAGCAGTTCTTC. This gives the protein CASSQGLVDEQFF. Together with reference TRBV7-9 and TRBJ2-1, the CDR3 gives the full variable domain: DTGVSQNPRHKITKRGQNVTFRCDPISEHNRLYWYRQTLGQGPEFLTYFQNEAQLEKSRLLSDRFSAERPKGSFSTLEIQRTEQGDSAMYLCASSQGLVDEQFFGPGTRLTVL.

Written as DNA, the CDR3 is TGCGCCAGCAGTGAAGGGACAGGGGCTTTAGGCTATGGCTACACCTTC. It translates to CASSEGTGALGYGYTF. V gene TRBV10-2 combines with J gene TRBJ1-2; 10 nucleotides line up with TRBD1. Germline V lookup: CDR1 WSHSY, CDR2 SAAADI. CDR3 length: 16 residues. Losses at the gene ends were 3 bases for V and 4 bases for J; bases not matched to a gene: 8.

V and J are TRBV7-2 and TRBJ2-1; 7 nucleotides agree with TRBD2. This CDR3 is 14 amino acids long. Germline CDR1 is SGHTA and CDR2 is FQGNSA. V lost 3 bases, J lost 4 bases, and 3 bases stayed unmatched. The CDR3 region has the DNA TGTGCCAGCAGCTTCCTAGCGGATTACAATGAGCAGTTCTTC. It specifies CASSFLADYNEQFF.

This rearrangement joins TRBV10-1 to TRBJ2-2, with TRBD2 matching over 8 bases. Germline CDR1 and CDR2: WNHNN and SYGVQD (reference sequence). The ends lost 6 bases at V and 7 bases at J; junction bases unmatched: 13. This CDR3 is built from 16 residues. The chain's CDR3 is CASRGDTGTSGGELFF. Here the CDR3 DNA reads TGCGCCAGCAGGGGCGACACCGGGACTAGTGGCGGGGAGCTGTTTTTT.

This clone was detected only a few times. The same CDR3 also results from other DNA sequences found in this sample. The chain recombines TRBV7-9 with TRBJ1-6, with D hard to call. Trimming stripped 1 base from V and 4 bases from J, with 5 bases between. The germline V gene has CDR1 SEHNR and CDR2 FQNEAQ (reference sequence). The CDR3 contains 14 residues. The CDR3 protein is CASSLEQYNSPLHF. The CDR3 coding sequence is TGTGCCAGCAGCTTAGAGCAATATAATTCACCCCTCCACTTT.

V and J are TRBV12-1 and TRBJ2-7; no DNA check was done on the table's D call, TRBD1. TRBV12-1 is deemed a pseudogene. This CDR3 comprises 15 residues. CDR3 DNA sequence: TGTGCCAGCAGCCCCCCGTGGGGGCCCACCTACGAGCAGTACTTC. Residues: CASSPPWGPTYEQYF.

This clone was counted only a few times. The rearrangement uses TRBV3-1 (or the pseudogene TRBV3-2) and TRBJ1-2; perhaps TRBD1 as D (6 bases). Germline loops: CDR1 LGHDT, CDR2 YNNKEL (reference sequence). Trimming shortened V by 1 base and J by 8 bases, and 8 bases separated the two germline ends. The CDR3 contains 12 residues. The CDR3 spells CASSQVQGGYTF. Written as DNA, the CDR3 is TGTGCCAGCAGCCAAGTACAGGGAGGCTACACCTTC.

The V and J genes are TRBV5-4 and TRBJ2-5, with 13 nucleotides matching TRBD2. This CDR3 has 18 residues. Trimming at V came to 3 bases and at J to 5 bases, leaving 13 bases not matched to a gene. The germline gives CDR1 SGHNT, CDR2 YYREEE (reference sequence). The CDR3 is CASSYEPWTSGSGETQYF. The CDR3 DNA sequence: TGTGCCAGCAGCTATGAACCCTGGACTAGCGGGAGCGGGGAGACCCAGTACTTC.

This clone was seen a handful of times. The rearrangement uses TRBV5-1 and TRBJ2-1, with D possibly TRBD2 on 6 matching bases. This CDR3 contains 16 residues. CDR1 is SGHRS, CDR2 YFSETQ, per germline. V was shortened by 0 bases and J by 0 bases, with 10 bases between the two germline ends. The CDR3 region is CASSLAYGSSYNEQFF. The CDR3 DNA reads as TGCGCCAGCAGCTTGGCCTACGGGAGCTCCTACAATGAGCAGTTCTTC.

V is TRBV5-1 and J is TRBJ2-4; D possibly matches TRBD1 or TRBD2 (5 bases each). The germline V and J ends were trimmed by 4 bases and 16 bases, with 15 bases remaining between them. This CDR3 spans 11 amino acids. Germline-derived CDR1 and CDR2 are SGHRS and YFSETQ. The CDR3 DNA follows: TGCGCCAGCAGCCGGGACCGGCTCATATACTTC. Translation gives CASSRDRLIYF. The full variable domain, rest sourced from reference TRBV5-1 and TRBJ2-4, is KAGVTQTPRYLIKTRGQQVTLSCSPISGHRSVSWYQQTPGQGLQFLFEYFSETQRNKGNFPGRFSGRQFSNSRSEMNVSTLELGDSALYLCASSRDRLIYFGAGTRLSVL.

The chain combines TRBV6-6 with TRBJ2-5; no firm D call. Per the germline V gene, CDR1 is MNHNY and CDR2 is SVGAGI (reference sequence). This CDR3 comprises 11 residues. V lost 4 bases to trimming and J lost 4 bases, with 4 bases between them. The CDR3 nucleotides are TGTGCCAGCAGTTTAACAGAGACCCAGTACTTC. Translation gives CASSLTETQYF.

This clone was observed a handful of times. The chain links TRBV11-2 to TRBJ2-1; D remains unclear. The germline V and J ends were trimmed by 1 base and 6 bases, with 13 bases remaining between them. Germline CDR1 is SGHAT and CDR2 is FQNNGV. This CDR3 is 15 amino acids long. The CDR3 sequence is CASSLVSFVANEQFF. In DNA, the CDR3 is TGTGCCAGCAGCTTAGTGAGTTTTGTGGCCAATGAGCAGTTCTTC.